Shown below are 11 T cell receptor beta chains from a single sample sequenced in a study of blood T cell repertoires in COVID-19. TCRdb keeps only in-frame clones here, not all; method: immunoSEQ multiplex PCR. This table holds roughly 700,000 clones, around 90% found once. The sequencing input was peripheral blood. All receptors derive from a woman younger than 30 with acute or convalescent COVID-19.

The genes are TRBV7-2 and TRBJ2-7, with D possibly being TRBD2 (5 bases). V was clipped by 0 bases and J by 2 bases, with 14 bases between them. The CDR3 runs to 16 residues. The germline CDR1 and CDR2 sequences are SGHTA and FQGNSA. In DNA form, the CDR3 reads TGTGCCAGCAGCTTAGCTCAAAGGAGGAGAGCCTACGAGCAGTACTTC. Its translation: CASSLAQRRRAYEQYF.

The chain employs TRBV6-2 or TRBV6-3 and TRBJ1-5; D is uncertain. CDR1 MNHEY and CDR2 SVGEGT come from the germline V gene. The CDR3 covers 14 residues. Between the trimmed V and J ends, which lost 3 bases and 2 bases, there was a span of 8 bases. The CDR3, as DNA: TGTGCCAGCAGTTATAGCGCGGGCAATCAGCCCCAGCATTTT. The encoded protein is CASSYSAGNQPQHF.

V usage is TRBV19 and J usage is TRBJ1-1; 7 bases line up with TRBD1. Germline lookup yields CDR1 LNHDA and CDR2 SQIVND (reference sequence). CDR3 size: 14 residues. Unmatched junction bases numbered 5, after V lost 6 bases and J lost 1 base. The CDR3 coding sequence is TGTGCCAGTAGGAGACAGGGTCCGAACACTGAAGCTTTCTTT. It specifies CASRRQGPNTEAFF.

The chain uses TRBV6-5 and TRBJ2-3; D remains unclear. Germline V lookup: CDR1 MNHEY, CDR2 SVGAGI. This CDR3 spans 12 amino acids. V lost 6 bases, J lost 5 bases, and 9 bases lay in between. CDR3 residues: CASRGPGDTQYF. The CDR3 nucleotides read TGTGCCAGCAGAGGCCCAGGAGATACGCAGTATTTT.

The gene calls are TRBV12-3 or TRBV12-4 and TRBJ1-2, with TRBD1 matching over 7 bases. The trim removed 6 bases at V and 8 bases at J, leaving 6 bases unmatched. The CDR3 contains 12 residues. This CDR3 reads CASRERGRGYTF. The CDR3 bases are TGTGCCAGCAGGGAGAGGGGGCGAGGCTACACCTTC.

The genes are TRBV28 and TRBJ2-7; D remains ambiguous. This CDR3 has 13 amino acids. The V gene lost 3 bases and the J gene lost 0 bases, with 6 bases spanning the gap. CDR1 and CDR2 from the germline V gene are MDHEN and SYDVKM. CDR3 sequence: CASSFKPSYEQYF. The CDR3 DNA reads as TGTGCCAGCAGTTTTAAGCCCTCCTACGAGCAGTACTTC.

This clone was seen more than once but under ten times. This chain connects TRBV6-1 to TRBJ2-7; D uncertain. Per germline, CDR1 MNHNS and CDR2 SASEGT. Trimming removed 1 base from V and 3 bases from J, with 7 bases in between. This CDR3 is built from 13 residues. The CDR3 DNA reads TGTGCCAGCAGTGAAGACGAGAACTACGAGCAGTACTTC. Translated: CASSEDENYEQYF.

This chain links TRBV7-2 with TRBJ1-6; D gene uncertain. This CDR3 contains 16 residues. Germline CDR1 reads SGHTA; CDR2 reads FQGNSA. Trimming cost V 2 bases and J 6 bases, with 14 bases left between them. This CDR3 reads CASSLNSAASNSPLHF. CDR3 DNA: TGTGCCAGCAGCTTAAACTCGGCAGCGTCTAATTCACCCCTCCACTTT. The full variable domain, in which reference TRBV7-2 and TRBJ1-6 provide the parts outside the CDR3, is GAGVSQSPSNKVTEKGKDVELRCDPISGHTALYWYRQSLGQGLEFLIYFQGNSAPDKSGLPSDRFSAERTGGSVSTLTIQRTQQEDSAVYLCASSLNSAASNSPLHFGNGTRLTVT.

The chain employs TRBV6-2 or TRBV6-3 and TRBJ1-2; D is perhaps TRBD1 (5 bases). CDR1 is MNHEY, CDR2 SVGEGT, per germline. V was clipped by 2 bases and J by 6 bases, with 13 bases between them. The CDR3 spans 14 residues. This CDR3 reads CASSYQTTEDGYTF. The CDR3 bases are TGTGCCAGCAGTTACCAAACGACAGAGGATGGCTACACCTTC.

The genes are TRBV19 and TRBJ2-7, with D possibly matching TRBD2 (6 bases). V was trimmed by 4 bases and J by 2 bases, leaving 18 bases between them. Germline CDR1 reads LNHDA; CDR2 reads SQIVND (reference sequence). The CDR3 extends over 16 amino acids. CDR3 nucleotides: TGTGCCAGTAGTAGGGGCGGGGCAGGCGAAGCCTACGAGCAGTACTTC. It is translated as CASSRGGAGEAYEQYF.

The rearrangement links TRBV2 to TRBJ2-7; no clear D gene. This CDR3 spans 11 amino acids. The germline V and J ends were trimmed by 6 bases and 7 bases, with 10 bases remaining between them. Germline V gene lookup returns CDR1 SNHLY and CDR2 FYNNEI. CDR3 residues: CASSETREQYF. In nucleotides, the CDR3 is TGTGCCAGCAGCGAAACGAGGGAGCAGTACTTC.